This record covers a single T cell receptor (beta chain). This sample was included in a study of blood T cell repertoires in COVID-19. Study-level information: Donors in the United States, Italy and Spain gave samples during acute or convalescent COVID-19. PBMCs, B-cell-depleted T cells, or T cells provided the cDNA or gDNA that made up the material.

Unmatched junction bases numbered 2, after V lost 2 bases and J lost 7 bases. The CDR3 contains 14 residues. Germline V gene lookup returns CDR1 MNHEY and CDR2 SVGAGI. Original handling: The authors estimated nucleated cell counts from reference gene primer amplification. Libraries were prepared by immunoSEQ multiplex PCR; TCRdb keeps only in-frame clonotypes and omits some of them. V, J and clone size are taken as reported in that table, and D and trimming were inferred from the DNA itself. This sample carries approximately 54,000 clones, around 83% of them seen once, and the ten largest clones take about 4.2%.

The TCR originated in a man older than 75 with active COVID-19. This chain joins TRBV6-5 and TRBJ1-4, with 9 bases fitting TRBD1. Sequencing was performed on peripheral blood. In nucleotides, the CDR3 is TGTGCCAGCAGTTACGGGACAGGGAGTGAAAAACTGTTTTTT. It yields the protein CASSYGTGSEKLFF.